The clone carrying this T cell receptor (beta chain) came up a few times. The antigen remains undetermined. This specimen comes from a study of post-analysis software for immune sequencing data. Whole-study context: As for disease course, relapsing-remitting, secondary progressive and progressive-relapsing multiple sclerosis were all included.

General study findings and limits: Those samples that were prepared in the same batch co-clustered strongly by F measure. Controls showed lower frequencies than patients for roughly 5 TRBV segments, and TRBV5-6, TRBV5-1 and TRBV20-1 were among these.

The CDR3 totals 22 residues. Germline trimming cut 6 bases from V and 1 base from J; bases unmatched to any gene: 22. Sequencing libraries made from TCR beta cDNA carried unique molecular identifiers. MiXCR was run by TCRdb on the PCR reads, yielding one entry per CDR3 protein. In the table there are 350,000 to 450,000 distinct CDR3 sequences, approximately 42% of which are singletons. This TCR was recovered from a girl aged 2 to 9 with multiple sclerosis. The V call is TRBV12-3 or TRBV12-4, the J call TRBJ2-4; TRBD2 agrees at 12 bases. What was sequenced was blood. The CDR3 nucleotides read TGTGCCAGCAGCCCTCTTAGAGGACTAGCGGGATCGTCGTCGTTGGCCAAAAACATTCAGTACTTC. It encodes CASSPLRGLAGSSSLAKNIQYF.